This T cell receptor (beta chain) came from a study of OX40 agonist ivuxolimab in advanced cancers. Any history of autoimmune disease or systemic immunosuppression disqualified patients. Using immunoSEQ multiplex PCR, the repertoire was profiled, and TCRdb retains in-frame clones only, with some absent. The profile shows roughly 65,000 clones, nearly 85% of them singletons. The CDR3 sequence is 12 residues long. V was clipped by 5 bases and J by 2 bases, with 7 bases between them. CDR1 is PRHDT, CDR2 FYEKMQ, per germline (reference sequence). Comment on this clone: Its specificity is unknown.

General observations from the study: At 0.1 to 3.0 mg/kg, clonal expansion of CD4+ and CD8+ blood T cells had occurred by week 6. Average numbers of expanded clones were greater in CD8+ T cells than in CD4+.

The starting material was CD4+ or CD8+ T cells sorted from blood, obtained in a trial of the OX40 agonist ivuxolimab. The rearrangement links TRBV13 to TRBJ2-7; D gene unclear. This TCR was sampled from an adult with an advanced solid tumor such as melanoma, head and neck, liver or kidney cancer. The CDR3 loop is CASSRRPYEQYF. CDR3 bases: TGTGCCAGCAGCCGTCGTCCCTACGAGCAGTACTTC.